The T cell receptor beta chain under discussion was sequenced for a study of PD-L1 blockade in urothelial cancer (dated by TCRdb to the late 2010s). The study in broad terms: Every patient began therapy in the mid-2010s and was given atezolizumab 1,200 mg intravenously every 3 weeks. Whole exome sequencing and RNA sequencing of pretreatment tumors were performed alongside TCR sequencing in the same patients. The study was an exploratory multi-omic analysis of somatic, immune and clinical correlates of response to PD-L1 blockade with atezolizumab in urothelial cancer. Durable clinical benefit was defined as a progression-free survival longer than 6 months, and TCR features were additionally tested against progression-free survival and overall survival. Patients had an ECOG performance status of 0 or 1 and had received between 0 and 3 prior chemotherapy regimens. Blood samples were analyzed at 3 weeks after treatment start (second dose) and at 6 weeks after treatment start. Pretreatment blood TCR-seq was available for around 29 patients, at least one posttreatment blood collection was obtained for about 24 patients, and tumor TCR-seq was available for about 24 patients. Some ten patients reached durable clinical benefit, while some 19 patients did not. Blood samples yielded a median of roughly 150,000 T cells and 65,000 to 95,000 unique TCRs, with median clonality around 0.083. About 90% of the roughly 29 patients were identified as males with urothelial cancer of bladder origin, and a prior smoking history was reported by 18 of 29 patients. Pretreatment tumor samples and matched peripheral blood, collected serially before and after atezolizumab treatment, underwent TCR sequencing. Broader findings and caveats from the paper: Because the sample size was small (n ≈ 29) and many exploratory analyses were performed, the results are intended to be hypothesis-generating. Greater expansion of tumor-associated TCR clones in peripheral blood 3 weeks after the start of treatment was observed in patients with durable benefit (n of about 24, p = 0.022). Improved progression-free and overall survival was associated with having pretreatment peripheral blood TCR clonality below the median.

What the time point label conveys for this sample: peripheral blood 6 weeks after treatment start. The cohort included roughly 30 patients with locally advanced or metastatic urothelial carcinoma who were treated at Memorial Sloan Kettering on a trial protocol. Peripheral blood mononuclear cells were collected pretreatment and during treatment, at between 1 and 8 total time points per patient. The Qiagen DNeasy Blood extraction kit was used to purify genomic DNA from total PBMCs and tumor samples. PBMCs were collected pretreatment and during treatment, and were isolated and stored as previously described. With respect to this clone: There is no known antigen for this receptor. No per-base quality is available; no much larger clone lies one base away.

Synthetic TCR analog templates were spiked into each PCR so that absolute template abundance could be estimated from read counts. Using the immunoSEQ assay, TCRbeta CDR3 regions were amplified from genomic DNA with bias-controlled V and J gene primers. Rearranged TCRbeta segments were sequenced at approximately 20X coverage. In the authors' own workflow: Sequencing errors were corrected by clustering, and CDR3s were annotated against IMGT so that V, D and J genes could be assigned. Only productive TCRbeta rearrangements were used in downstream analyses, excluding out-of-frame or stop-codon sequences. To compute clonality, Shannon entropy was normalized by the log of the number of unique productive sequences and then subtracted from one. Fisher's exact test with Benjamini-Hochberg correction, at a threshold of adjusted p below 0.01, was used to find clones that differed between time points or between blood and tumor. Not all clones reach the TCRdb copy of this immuneACCESS table, which keeps in-frame sequences only. Checked studies attribute under half of the gap to unresolved V genes and leave the rest unexplained. From that table come the V and J calls and clone size; the DNA was used to work out D and trimming. This sample lists 40,000 or so clones; approximately 86% were detected once. The biggest ten clones account for under 25% of the sample.

Via the germline V gene, CDR1 is SGHTA and CDR2 FQGTGA. The CDR3, from cysteine to phenylalanine, totals 15 residues. Solely the CDR3 DNA is kept, with 45 bases framed from the first base. Trimming removed 1 base from V and 4 bases from J; the gene matches leave 1 base unexplained. The chain is made from TRBV7-3 and TRBJ2-1; 10 central nucleotides agree with TRBD2. The receptor's source is a man in his fifties or sixties with urothelial cancer. This specimen was PBMCs, taken around atezolizumab (anti-PD-L1) treatment. The DNA sequence follows: TGTGCCAGCAGCTTAATAGCGGGGGGATACAATGAGCAGTTCTTC. Protein translation: CASSLIAGGYNEQFF.